This TCR beta chain comes out of a study of T cells in Graves' hyperthyroidism and ophthalmopathy. There are 14 residues in the CDR3. V was shortened by 6 bases and J by 1 base, with 12 bases between the two germline ends. From germline, CDR1 is MNHNS and CDR2 SASEGT. Regarding this clonotype: Its specificity is not known.

Any symptoms of ophthalmopathy came after the first hyperthyroidism diagnosis, from which the blood sample dates. Using approximately 10 ml of fresh peripheral blood, PBMCs were prepared. Amplification of TCR beta CDR3 regions was performed using RNA transcripts as template. TCR CDR3 regions were first amplified by RT-PCR with HTBI primers. TCRdb used MiXCR to reprocess the multiplex PCR reads, holding one entry per CDR3 protein. There are 250,000 to 300,000 distinct CDR3 sequences in the sample; about 14% occur only once, and roughly 7.5% lies in the top ten. Notes on the study in general: Blood held most thyroid clonotypes expanded above 0.001 frequency.

Sequences were obtained from blood. The TCR sequence derives from a woman in her twenties or thirties with Graves' hyperthyroidism that later progressed to Graves' ophthalmopathy. The chain carries TRBV6-1 and TRBJ1-1; the D gene is possibly TRBD1 (6 bases). The CDR3 DNA reads TGTGCCAGCAGGCCGACAGGACAGAACACTGAAGCTTTCTTT. It translates to CASRPTGQNTEAFF.